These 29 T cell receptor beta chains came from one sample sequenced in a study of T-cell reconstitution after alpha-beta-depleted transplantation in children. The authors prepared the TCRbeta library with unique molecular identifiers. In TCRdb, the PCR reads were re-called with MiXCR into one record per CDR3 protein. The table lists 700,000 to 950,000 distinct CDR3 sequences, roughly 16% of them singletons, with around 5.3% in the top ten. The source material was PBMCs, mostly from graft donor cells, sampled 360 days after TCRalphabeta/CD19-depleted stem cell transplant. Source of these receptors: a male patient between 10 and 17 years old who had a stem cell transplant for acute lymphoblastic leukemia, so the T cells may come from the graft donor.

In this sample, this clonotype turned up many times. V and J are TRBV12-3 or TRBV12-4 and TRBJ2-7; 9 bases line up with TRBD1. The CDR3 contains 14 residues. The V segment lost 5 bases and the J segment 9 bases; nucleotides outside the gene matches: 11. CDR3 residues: CASSTGTGRYLQYF. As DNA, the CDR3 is TGTGCCAGCAGTACCGGGACAGGGAGGTACTTGCAGTACTTC.

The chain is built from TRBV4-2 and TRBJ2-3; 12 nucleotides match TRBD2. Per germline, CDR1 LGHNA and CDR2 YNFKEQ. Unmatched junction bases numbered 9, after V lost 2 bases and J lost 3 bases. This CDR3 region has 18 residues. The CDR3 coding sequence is TGTGCCAGCAGCCAAAGAAGTAGAGGGACTAGCGGGACAGATACGCAGTATTTT. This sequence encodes CASSQRSRGTSGTDTQYF.

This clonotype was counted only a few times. In DNA form, the CDR3 reads TGCGCCAGCAGCAACGTTTTACAGGGGGCGTTTTACAATGAGCAGTTCTTC. It specifies CASSNVLQGAFYNEQFF. This chain connects TRBV5-1 to TRBJ2-1; TRBD1 matches 9 bases. The CDR3 contains 17 residues. The V gene end was trimmed by 4 bases and the J gene end by 4 bases; junction bases not matched to a gene: 12. Germline assignment: CDR1 SGHRS and CDR2 YFSETQ.

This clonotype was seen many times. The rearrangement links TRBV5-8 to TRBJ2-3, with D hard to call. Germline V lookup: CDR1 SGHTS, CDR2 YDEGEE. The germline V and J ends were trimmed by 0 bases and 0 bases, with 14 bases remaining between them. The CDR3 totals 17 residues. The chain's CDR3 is CASSLAAGLTSTDTQYF. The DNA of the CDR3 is TGTGCCAGCAGCTTGGCGGCAGGCCTTACTAGCACAGATACGCAGTATTTT.

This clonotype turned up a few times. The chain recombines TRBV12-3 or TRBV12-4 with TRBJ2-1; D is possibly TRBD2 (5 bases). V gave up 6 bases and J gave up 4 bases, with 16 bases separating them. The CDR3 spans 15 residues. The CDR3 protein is CASSRKRSAYNEQFF. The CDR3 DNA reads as TGTGCCAGCAGCCGAAAGCGGTCCGCATACAATGAGCAGTTCTTC.

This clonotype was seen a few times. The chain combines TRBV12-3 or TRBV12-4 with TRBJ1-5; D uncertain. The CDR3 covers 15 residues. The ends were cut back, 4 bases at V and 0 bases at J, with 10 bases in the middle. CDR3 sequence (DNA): TGTGCCAGCAGTTCCGAGGGAATTAGCAATCAGCCCCAGCATTTT. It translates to CASSSEGISNQPQHF.

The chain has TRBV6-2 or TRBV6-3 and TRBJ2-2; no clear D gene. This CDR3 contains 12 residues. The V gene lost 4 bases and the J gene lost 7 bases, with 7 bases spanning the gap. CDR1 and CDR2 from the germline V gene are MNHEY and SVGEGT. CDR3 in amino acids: CASSLYLGELFF. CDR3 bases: TGTGCCAGCAGTTTATACCTCGGGGAGCTGTTTTTT.

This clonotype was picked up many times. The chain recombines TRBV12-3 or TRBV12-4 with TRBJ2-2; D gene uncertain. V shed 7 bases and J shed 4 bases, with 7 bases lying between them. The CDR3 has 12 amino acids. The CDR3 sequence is CASTMATGELFF. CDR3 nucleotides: TGTGCCAGCACTATGGCCACCGGGGAGCTGTTTTTT.

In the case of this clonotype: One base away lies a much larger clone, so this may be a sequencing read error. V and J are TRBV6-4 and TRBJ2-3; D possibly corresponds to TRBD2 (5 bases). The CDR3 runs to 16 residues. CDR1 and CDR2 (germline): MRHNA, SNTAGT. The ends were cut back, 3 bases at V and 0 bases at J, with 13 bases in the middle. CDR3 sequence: CASSDLSRGSTDTQYF. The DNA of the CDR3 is TGTGCCAGCAGTGATCTTAGTCGGGGTAGCACAGATACGCAGTATTTT.

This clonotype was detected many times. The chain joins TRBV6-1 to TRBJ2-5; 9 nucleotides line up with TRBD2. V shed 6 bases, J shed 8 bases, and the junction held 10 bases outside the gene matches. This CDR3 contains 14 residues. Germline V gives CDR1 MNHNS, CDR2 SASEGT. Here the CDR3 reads CASRRTSEIGTQYF. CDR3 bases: TGTGCCAGCAGAAGGACTAGCGAGATAGGTACCCAGTACTTC.

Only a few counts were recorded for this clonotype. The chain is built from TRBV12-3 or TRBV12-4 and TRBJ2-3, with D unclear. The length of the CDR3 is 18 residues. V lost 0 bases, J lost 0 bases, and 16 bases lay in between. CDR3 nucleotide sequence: TGTGCCAGCAGTTTAGCGCGCGTCCGGACGGATAGCACAGATACGCAGTATTTT. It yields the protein CASSLARVRTDSTDTQYF.

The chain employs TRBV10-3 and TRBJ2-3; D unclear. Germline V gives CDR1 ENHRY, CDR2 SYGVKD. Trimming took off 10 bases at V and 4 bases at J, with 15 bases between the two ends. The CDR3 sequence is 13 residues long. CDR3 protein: CATGPLEADTQYF. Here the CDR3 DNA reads TGTGCCACCGGTCCCCTCGAGGCAGATACGCAGTATTTT.

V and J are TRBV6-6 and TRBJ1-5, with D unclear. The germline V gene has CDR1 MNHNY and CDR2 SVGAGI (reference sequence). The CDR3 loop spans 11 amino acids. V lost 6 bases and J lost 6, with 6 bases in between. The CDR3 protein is CASRDGQPQHF. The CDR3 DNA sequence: TGTGCCAGCAGAGACGGTCAGCCCCAGCATTTT.

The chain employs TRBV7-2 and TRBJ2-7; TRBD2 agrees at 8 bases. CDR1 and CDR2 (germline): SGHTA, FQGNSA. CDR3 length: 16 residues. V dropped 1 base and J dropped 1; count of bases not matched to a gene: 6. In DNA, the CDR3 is TGTGCCAGCAGCTTAGTGCCTCTAGCGGGTTCCTACGAGCAGTACTTC. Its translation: CASSLVPLAGSYEQYF.

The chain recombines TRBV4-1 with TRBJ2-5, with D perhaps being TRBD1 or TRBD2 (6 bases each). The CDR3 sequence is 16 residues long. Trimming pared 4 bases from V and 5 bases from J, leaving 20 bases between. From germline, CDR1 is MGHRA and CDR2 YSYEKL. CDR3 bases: TGCGCCAGCAGCCCCTCAGGGGCGGCGGGGCTGGAGACCCAGTACTTC. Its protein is CASSPSGAAGLETQYF.

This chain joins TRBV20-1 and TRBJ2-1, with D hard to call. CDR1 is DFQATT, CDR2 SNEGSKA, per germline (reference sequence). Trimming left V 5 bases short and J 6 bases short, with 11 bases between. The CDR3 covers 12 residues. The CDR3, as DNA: TGCAGTGCTGGGGTTTACTTCAATGAGCAGTTCTTC. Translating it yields CSAGVYFNEQFF.

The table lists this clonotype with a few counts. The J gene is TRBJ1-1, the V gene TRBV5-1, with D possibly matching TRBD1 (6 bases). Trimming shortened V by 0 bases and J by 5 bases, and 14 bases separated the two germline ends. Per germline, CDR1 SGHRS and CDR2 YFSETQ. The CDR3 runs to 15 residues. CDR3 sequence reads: CASSLDPGAGTEAFF. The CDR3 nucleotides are TGCGCCAGCAGCTTGGATCCGGGGGCGGGAACTGAAGCTTTCTTT.

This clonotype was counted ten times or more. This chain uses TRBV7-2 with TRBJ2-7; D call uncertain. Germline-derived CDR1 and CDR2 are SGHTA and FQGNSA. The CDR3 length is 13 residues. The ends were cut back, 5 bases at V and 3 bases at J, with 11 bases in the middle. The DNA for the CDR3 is TGTGCCAGCAGCCCACCCCTGAGCTACGAGCAGTACTTC. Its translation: CASSPPLSYEQYF.

The CDR3 protein is CASSLMSPRAGELFF. CDR3 bases: TGCGCCAGCAGCTTGATGTCCCCCCGGGCCGGGGAGCTGTTTTTT. The chain joins TRBV5-1 to TRBJ2-2; D ambiguous. The CDR3 contains 15 residues. V was trimmed by 1 base and J by 6 bases, leaving 13 bases between them. Per germline, CDR1 SGHRS and CDR2 YFSETQ.

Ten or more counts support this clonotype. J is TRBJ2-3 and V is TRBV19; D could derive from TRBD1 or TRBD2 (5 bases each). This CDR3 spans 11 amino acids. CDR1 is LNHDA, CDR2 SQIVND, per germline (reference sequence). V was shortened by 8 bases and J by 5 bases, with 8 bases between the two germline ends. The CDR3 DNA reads TGTGCCAGTGGGGGTAGAGATACGCAGTATTTT. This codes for CASGGRDTQYF.

The chain's CDR3 is CSVGVNQETQYF. CDR3 nucleotides: TGCAGCGTTGGCGTCAACCAAGAGACCCAGTACTTC. V usage is TRBV29-1 and J usage is TRBJ2-5; D remains ambiguous. This CDR3 comprises 12 residues. Germline CDR1 and CDR2: SQVTM and ANQGSEA. Trimming removed 4 bases at V and 0 bases at J, with 6 bases between.

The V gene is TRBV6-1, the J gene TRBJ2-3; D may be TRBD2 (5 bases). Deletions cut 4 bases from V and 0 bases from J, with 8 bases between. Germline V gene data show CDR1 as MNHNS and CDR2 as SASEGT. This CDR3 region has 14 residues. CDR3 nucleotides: TGTGCCAGCAGTGTCGGGGTCAGCACAGATACGCAGTATTTT. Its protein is CASSVGVSTDTQYF.

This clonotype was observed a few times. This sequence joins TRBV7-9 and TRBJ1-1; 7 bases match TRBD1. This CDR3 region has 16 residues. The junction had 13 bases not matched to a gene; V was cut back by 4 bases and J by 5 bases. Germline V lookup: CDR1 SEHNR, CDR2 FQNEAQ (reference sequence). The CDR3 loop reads CASSSGGAGLGTEAFF. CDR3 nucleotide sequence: TGTGCCAGCAGCTCAGGGGGTGCGGGGCTAGGAACTGAAGCTTTCTTT.

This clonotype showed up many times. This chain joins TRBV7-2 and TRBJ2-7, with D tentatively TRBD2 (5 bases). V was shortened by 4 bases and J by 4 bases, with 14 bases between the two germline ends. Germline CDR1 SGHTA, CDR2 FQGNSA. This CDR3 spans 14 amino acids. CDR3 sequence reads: CASSWTFMAYEQYF. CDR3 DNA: TGTGCCAGCAGCTGGACTTTTATGGCGTACGAGCAGTACTTC.

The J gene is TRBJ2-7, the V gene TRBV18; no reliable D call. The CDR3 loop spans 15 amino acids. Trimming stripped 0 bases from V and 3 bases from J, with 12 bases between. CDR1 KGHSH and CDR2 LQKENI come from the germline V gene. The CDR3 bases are TGTGCCAGCTCACCACCCGATACCGTTCTCTACGAGCAGTACTTC. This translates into CASSPPDTVLYEQYF.

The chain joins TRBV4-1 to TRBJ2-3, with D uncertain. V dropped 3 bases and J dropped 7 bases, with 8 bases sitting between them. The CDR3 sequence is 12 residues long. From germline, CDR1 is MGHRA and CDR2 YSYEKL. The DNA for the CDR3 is TGCGCCAGCAGCCATATTAGCAATACGCAGTATTTT. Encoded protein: CASSHISNTQYF.

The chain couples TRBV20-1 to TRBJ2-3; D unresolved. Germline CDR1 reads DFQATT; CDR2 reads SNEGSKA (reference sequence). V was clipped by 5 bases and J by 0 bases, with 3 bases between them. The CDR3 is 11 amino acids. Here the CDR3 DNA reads TGCAGTGCTGTTAGCACAGATACGCAGTATTTT. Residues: CSAVSTDTQYF.

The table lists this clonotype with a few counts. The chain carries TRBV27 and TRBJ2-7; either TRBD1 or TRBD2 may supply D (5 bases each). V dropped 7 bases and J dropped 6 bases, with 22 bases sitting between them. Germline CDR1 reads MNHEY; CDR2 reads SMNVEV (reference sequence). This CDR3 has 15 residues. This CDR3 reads CASKRILAGSSEQYF. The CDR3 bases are TGTGCCAGCAAAAGGATACTTGCAGGGAGCTCCGAGCAGTACTTC.

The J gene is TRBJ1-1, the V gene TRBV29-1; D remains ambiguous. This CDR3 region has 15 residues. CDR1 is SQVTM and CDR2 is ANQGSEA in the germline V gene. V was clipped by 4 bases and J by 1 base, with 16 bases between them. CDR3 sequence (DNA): TGCAGCGTTGTCCGGCGGGCACATCGGAACACTGAAGCTTTCTTT. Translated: CSVVRRAHRNTEAFF.